Given below is one T cell receptor beta chain in context. This entry comes from a study of blood T cell repertoires in COVID-19. Study summary: Collection of acute and convalescent COVID-19 samples took place in the United States, Italy and Spain.

Data came from immunoSEQ multiplex PCR; TCRdb stores just in-frame clones and leaves some out. Of tens of thousands of clones listed, over 70% are singletons. The V gene's germline CDR1 is MGHRA and CDR2 YSYEKL. CDR3 size: 14 residues. V was pared by 0 bases and J by 7 bases, with 9 bases between. The sequence was obtained from a man over 45 with active COVID-19. The genes are TRBV4-1 and TRBJ1-4; D gene uncertain. The sequencing input was peripheral blood. In DNA, the CDR3 is TGCGCCAGCAGCCAAGAGTGGGGAGGTGAAAAACTGTTTTTT. Its translation: CASSQEWGGEKLFF.